The T cell receptor (beta chain) under discussion was sequenced for a study of PD-1 blockade in classical Hodgkin lymphoma. Germline V gene sequence: CDR1 SGHNT, CDR2 YYREEE (reference sequence). Germline trimming cut 4 bases from V and 4 bases from J; bases unmatched to any gene: 10. This CDR3 is built from 16 residues. The assay was immunoSEQ multiplex PCR, and TCRdb's table has in-frame clones only and misses some. The sample lists about 20,000 clones; roughly 84% were seen once. Noted time point: cycle 4 day 1 (C4D1), after more than 5 weeks of nivolumab. In every patient, relapse followed autologous stem cell transplantation, while exposure to brentuximab vedotin differed. Researchers pulled CD8+ T cells out of thawed PBMCs using magnetic negative selection.

The sequencing used CD8+ T cells from blood, collected before the fourth cycle of nivolumab. This TCR derives from a human donor with classical Hodgkin lymphoma. The chain combines TRBV5-4 with TRBJ2-7, with 11 positions matching TRBD2. Written as DNA, the CDR3 is TGTGCCAGCAGCCCCGGAAGAGGGACTAGCGGTTACGAGCAGTACTTC. This codes for CASSPGRGTSGYEQYF.